Each of the 10 T cell receptor beta chains below was sequenced from the same sample in a study of CD8 T cells in ankylosing spondylitis. TCRdb independently ran MiXCR on the 5' RACE reads; one entry per CDR3 protein. The sample holds 700,000 to 850,000 distinct CDR3 sequences, 10% to 15% seen once. For these receptors, no antigen is known. Study-level findings and limits: One TCR beta motif, made up of several highly homologous variants, appeared characteristic of ankylosing spondylitis blood.

The sequencing input was blood, either unsorted or a sorted T cell fraction (not recorded which). The receptor source for this set is a male donor with ankylosing spondylitis.

J is TRBJ2-7 and V is TRBV20-1; the D call may be TRBD1 or TRBD2 (5 bases each). Trimming removed 5 bases at V and 6 bases at J, with 11 bases between. Germline V CDR1 and CDR2: DFQATT, SNEGSKA (reference sequence). The CDR3 is made up of 11 amino acids. The CDR3 nucleotides read TGCAGTGCTGGCTGGGGGACCGAGCAGTACTTC. This sequence encodes CSAGWGTEQYF.

The V and J genes are TRBV5-4 and TRBJ2-1; 12 bases match TRBD2. Unmatched junction bases numbered 4, after V lost 1 base and J lost 5 bases. The CDR3 spans 16 residues. Germline V gene sequence: CDR1 SGHNT, CDR2 YYREEE (reference sequence). The CDR3 here is CASSLRASGGDNEQFF. In nucleotides, the CDR3 is TGTGCCAGCAGCTTGAGGGCTAGCGGGGGGGACAATGAGCAGTTCTTC.

A remark on this clonotype: One end of the junction varies from germline; a read error may be responsible. CDR3 sequence (DNA): TGTGCCAGTAGTATAGGACTAGGAAAGAGCTTT. This translates into CASSIGLGKSF. The rearrangement joins TRBV19 to TRBJ2-3, with a tentative D call TRBD2 (6 bases). Germline V gene sequence: CDR1 LNHDA, CDR2 SQIVND (reference sequence). The CDR3 is 11 residues long. Full variable domain (remainder filled in from reference TRBV19 and TRBJ2-3): DGGITQSPKYLFRKEGQNVTLSCEQNLNHDAMYWYRQDPGQGLRLIYYSQIVNDFQKGDIAEGYSVSREKKESFPLTVTSAQKNPTAFYLCASSIGLGKSFGPGTRLTVL.

The CDR3 here is CASSEPGQSYEQYF. CDR3 DNA: TGTGCCAGCTCCGAACCGGGACAGTCCTACGAGCAGTACTTC. The genes are TRBV6-1 and TRBJ2-7; TRBD1 matches at 7 bases. V lost 8 bases, J lost 1 base, and 8 bases stayed unmatched. The CDR3 is 14 amino acids. CDR1 and CDR2 from the germline V gene are MNHNS and SASEGT.

The rearrangement links TRBV6-5 to TRBJ2-7; a possible D gene is TRBD1 (6 bases). CDR3 size: 12 residues. The V end lost 7 bases, the J end lost 6 bases, and 13 bases lay between the germline ends. Germline CDR1 is MNHEY and CDR2 is SVGAGI. CDR3 DNA: TGTGCCAGCACTATACAGGGATCCGAGCAGTACTTC. Translated: CASTIQGSEQYF.

The rearrangement uses TRBV3-1 and TRBJ2-1; D gene uncertain. V lost 4 bases, J lost 1 base, and 14 bases lay in between. Per the germline V gene, CDR1 is LGHDT and CDR2 is YNNKEL (reference sequence). The CDR3 sequence is 16 residues long. CDR3 residues: CASSRSVQPSYNEQFF. The DNA for the CDR3 is TGTGCCAGCAGCCGAAGCGTCCAGCCGTCCTACAATGAGCAGTTCTTC.

This clonotype was seen repeatedly, ten times or more. This chain links TRBV20-1 with TRBJ2-5, with unresolved D. V dropped 3 bases and J dropped 8 bases, with 22 bases sitting between them. From germline, CDR1 is DFQATT and CDR2 SNEGSKA (reference sequence). The CDR3 is 15 amino acids. As DNA, the CDR3 is TGCAGTGCTAGTCAGGACCACTGGGGTCTGGGTACCCAGTACTTC. Its protein product is CSASQDHWGLGTQYF.

V and J are TRBV5-1 and TRBJ2-5; 8 bases align to TRBD1. The CDR3 spans 16 residues. Germline V gene data show CDR1 as SGHRS and CDR2 as YFSETQ. V trimming: 0 bases; J trimming: 5 bases; junction bases outside the gene matches: 9. In DNA, the CDR3 is TGCGCCAGCAGCTTGGCATCCGGCAGGGGGCTGGAGACCCAGTACTTC. This translates into CASSLASGRGLETQYF.

This rearrangement joins TRBV4-3 to TRBJ2-3; TRBD1 or TRBD2 may be the D gene (6 bases each). Trimming cost V 1 base and J 1 base, with 15 bases left between them. This CDR3 is built from 17 residues. The germline V gene encodes CDR1 LGHNA and CDR2 YSLEER. CDR3 coding DNA: TGCGCCAGCAGCCAAGTGGGGGGCGTTTACGGCACAGATACGCAGTATTTT. The encoded protein is CASSQVGGVYGTDTQYF.

J is TRBJ2-1 and V is TRBV9, with D uncertain. The CDR3 has 13 residues. Germline values: CDR1 SGDLS, CDR2 YYNGEE. The V end was cut by 2 bases, the J end by 4 bases, with 7 bases between. The CDR3 DNA is TGTGCCAGCAGCGTCAGGATTTACAATGAGCAGTTCTTC. Translated: CASSVRIYNEQFF.